These T cell receptor beta chains were read from a single sample in a study of cytomegalovirus exposure and HLA in healthy donors. Profiling relied on immunoSEQ multiplex PCR, and the TCRdb table lists in-frame clones only, not all of them. This table holds 130,000 to 150,000 clones, 76% found once. The sample was PBMCs. The receptors derive from a woman aged 40-49 years in good health and CMV-seronegative. The CDR3 runs from the conserved cysteine through the conserved F or W. Each record gives: D gene, V gene, J gene, clone size, CDR3 protein, CDR3 DNA. A D gene is named only where the DNA matches it firmly. Some rows mark clone size as missing; the rest say once, few, many or name a class of expanded clone.

d_gene: TRBD1; v_gene: TRBV7-8; j_gene: TRBJ1-2; abundance: .; CDR3aa: CASSSTNRGGDGYTF; CDR3nt: TGTGCCAGCAGCTCGACTAACAGGGGCGGTGATGGCTACACCTTC
d_gene: TRBD1; v_gene: TRBV7-8; j_gene: TRBJ1-3; abundance: .; CDR3aa: CASSRGRDRGNTIYF; CDR3nt: TGTGCCAGCAGCCGAGGGCGGGACAGGGGAAACACCATATATTTT
d_gene: .; v_gene: TRBV18; j_gene: TRBJ2-7; abundance: many; CDR3aa: CASSLDYEQYF; CDR3nt: TGTGCCAGCTCATTAGACTACGAGCAGTACTTC
d_gene: .; v_gene: TRBV6-5; j_gene: TRBJ2-7; abundance: .; CDR3aa: CASSYGGEAYEQYF; CDR3nt: TGTGCCAGCAGTTACGGCGGGGAGGCCTACGAGCAGTACTTC
d_gene: TRBD1; v_gene: TRBV18; j_gene: TRBJ1-1; abundance: .; CDR3aa: CASSINVIYGTGDTEAFF; CDR3nt: TGTGCCAGCTCCATAAACGTTATTTATGGGACAGGGGACACTGAAGCTTTCTTT
d_gene: .; v_gene: TRBV30; j_gene: TRBJ1-1; abundance: .; CDR3aa: CAWSLASGAEAFF; CDR3nt: TGTGCCTGGAGTTTAGCGTCAGGCGCTGAAGCTTTCTTT
d_gene: TRBD1; v_gene: TRBV6-1; j_gene: TRBJ1-4; abundance: .; CDR3aa: CASKVGGFGEKLFF; CDR3nt: TGTGCCAGCAAAGTAGGGGGCTTCGGTGAAAAACTGTTTTTT
d_gene: TRBD2; v_gene: TRBV2; j_gene: TRBJ2-7; abundance: few; CDR3aa: CASRIAGNTYEQYF; CDR3nt: TGTGCCAGCAGGATAGCGGGAAACACCTACGAGCAGTACTTC
d_gene: .; v_gene: TRBV6-5; j_gene: TRBJ1-2; abundance: .; CDR3aa: CASRRGTDFYGYTF; CDR3nt: TGTGCCAGCAGACGCGGGACGGATTTCTATGGCTACACCTTC
d_gene: TRBD2; v_gene: TRBV27; j_gene: TRBJ2-1; abundance: .; CDR3aa: CASSPLAGGMNEQFF; CDR3nt: TGTGCCAGCAGTCCACTAGCGGGAGGGATGAATGAGCAGTTCTTC
d_gene: .; v_gene: TRBV7-9; j_gene: TRBJ1-1; abundance: .; CDR3aa: CSSSLESVTEAFF; CDR3nt: TGTTCCAGCAGCTTAGAGTCGGTCACTGAAGCTTTCTTT
d_gene: .; v_gene: TRBV19; j_gene: TRBJ1-2; abundance: .; CDR3aa: CASTQQAPLLYGYTF; CDR3nt: TGTGCCAGTACCCAACAGGCTCCGCTCCTTTATGGCTACACCTTC
d_gene: .; v_gene: TRBV11-2; j_gene: TRBJ1-4; abundance: .; CDR3aa: CASSSRSDILSEKLFF; CDR3nt: TGTGCCAGCAGCTCCCGTAGTGACATTCTGAGCGAAAAACTGTTTTTT
d_gene: .; v_gene: TRBV27; j_gene: TRBJ2-3; abundance: .; CDR3aa: CASSFPDRFYTQYF; CDR3nt: TGTGCCAGCAGTTTTCCCGACAGATTCTATACGCAGTATTTT
d_gene: TRBD1; v_gene: TRBV6-5; j_gene: TRBJ1-2; abundance: .; CDR3aa: CASSYQGQGSGYTF; CDR3nt: TGTGCCAGCAGTTACCAGGGACAGGGAAGCGGCTACACCTTC
d_gene: TRBD2; v_gene: TRBV4-2; j_gene: TRBJ2-3; abundance: .; CDR3aa: CASRMGAGGSTDTQYF; CDR3nt: TGTGCCAGCAGAATGGGGGCGGGAGGGAGCACAGATACGCAGTATTTT
d_gene: TRBD2; v_gene: TRBV28; j_gene: TRBJ2-7; abundance: .; CDR3aa: CASRTSGSYEQYF; CDR3nt: TGTGCCAGCAGGACTAGCGGGAGCTACGAGCAGTACTTC
d_gene: TRBD2; v_gene: TRBV28; j_gene: TRBJ2-5; abundance: few; CDR3aa: CASSRGLAGGDQETQYF; CDR3nt: TGTGCCAGCAGTAGAGGACTAGCGGGGGGCGACCAAGAGACCCAGTACTTC
d_gene: TRBD1; v_gene: TRBV19; j_gene: TRBJ1-1; abundance: .; CDR3aa: CASSTDRGGTEAFF; CDR3nt: TGTGCCAGTAGTACGGACAGGGGAGGCACTGAAGCTTTCTTT
d_gene: .; v_gene: TRBV7-9; j_gene: TRBJ1-5; abundance: .; CDR3aa: CASSDHSSNQPQHF; CDR3nt: TGTGCCAGCAGCGATCACAGTAGCAATCAGCCCCAGCATTTT
d_gene: .; v_gene: TRBV10-3; j_gene: TRBJ1-5; abundance: .; CDR3aa: CATADSLNQPQHF; CDR3nt: TGTGCCACCGCGGACAGCCTCAATCAGCCCCAGCATTTT
d_gene: .; v_gene: TRBV1; j_gene: TRBJ2-7; abundance: .; CDR3aa: CTSSQDGQGANEQYF; CDR3nt: TGCACCAGCAGCCAAGATGGCCAGGGGGCCAACGAGCAGTACTTC
d_gene: .; v_gene: TRBV2; j_gene: TRBJ1-2; abundance: .; CDR3aa: CASSVRGYYGYTF; CDR3nt: TGTGCCAGCAGTGTAAGGGGGTACTATGGCTACACCTTC
d_gene: .; v_gene: TRBV5-1; j_gene: TRBJ2-5; abundance: .; CDR3aa: CASSLVAETQYF; CDR3nt: TGCGCCAGCAGCTTGGTAGCGGAGACCCAGTACTTC
d_gene: TRBD2; v_gene: TRBV5-1; j_gene: TRBJ2-1; abundance: .; CDR3aa: CASSDSGSVDNEQFF; CDR3nt: TGCGCCAGCAGCGACAGCGGGAGCGTCGACAATGAGCAGTTCTTC
d_gene: TRBD2; v_gene: TRBV28; j_gene: TRBJ2-7; abundance: .; CDR3aa: CASETSGSIYEQYF; CDR3nt: TGTGCCAGCGAAACTAGCGGGAGTATCTACGAGCAGTACTTC